Each of the 10 T cell receptor beta chains below was sequenced from the same sample in a study of OX40 agonist ivuxolimab in advanced cancers. Sequenced by immunoSEQ multiplex PCR; TCRdb stores in-frame clones only, minus some. In the table there are tens of thousands of clones, over 60% of which are singletons. The source was CD4+ or CD8+ T cells sorted from blood, collected in a trial of the OX40 agonist ivuxolimab. These receptors all come from an adult with an advanced solid tumor such as melanoma, head and neck, liver or kidney cancer.

Details on this clone: A much larger clonotype is one base distant, so this may be a read error. Other DNA sequences in the same sample also yield this CDR3. This chain connects TRBV19 to TRBJ2-1; 10 nucleotides agree with TRBD2. The CDR3 sequence is 15 residues long. In germline, CDR1 is LNHDA, CDR2 SQIVND (reference sequence). The V gene end was trimmed by 5 bases and the J gene end by 4 bases; junction bases not matched to a gene: 5. CDR3 nucleotides: TGTGCCAGTAGTGTTACTAGCGGGGATTACAATGAGCAGTTCTTC. This translates into CASSVTSGDYNEQFF. The full variable domain, rest sourced from reference TRBV19 and TRBJ2-1, is DGGITQSPKYLFRKEGQNVTLSCEQNLNHDAMYWYRQDPGQGLRLIYYSQIVNDFQKGDIAEGYSVSREKKESFPLTVTSAQKNPTAFYLCASSVTSGDYNEQFFGPGTRLTVL.

The V and J genes are TRBV9 and TRBJ2-1, with D maybe TRBD2 (6 bases). Germline V lookup: CDR1 SGDLS, CDR2 YYNGEE. This CDR3 spans 17 amino acids. V dropped 4 bases and J dropped 0 bases, with 17 bases sitting between them. The CDR3 here is CASSPGSGLSSYNEQFF. As DNA, the CDR3 is TGTGCCAGCAGCCCCGGGAGCGGCCTTTCCTCCTACAATGAGCAGTTCTTC.

A note on this clone: The junction departs from germline at one end; a sequencing error may be responsible. The J gene is TRBJ1-2, the V gene TRBV4-1; D is undetermined. The CDR3 extends over 13 amino acids. The germline V gene encodes CDR1 MGHRA and CDR2 YSYEKL. The CDR3 region has the DNA TGCGCCGGCAGCCATGAATCAGGCACTGGCTACACCTTC. It specifies CAGSHESGTGYTF.

The chain couples TRBV10-3 to TRBJ1-2; 8 bases are a match to TRBD1. The CDR3 contains 15 residues. CDR1 and CDR2 from the germline V gene are ENHRY and SYGVKD. J gave up 8 bases and V 2 bases, and 10 bases lay outside the gene matches. The CDR3 region is CAISERQDRVNGYTF. CDR3 nucleotides: TGTGCCATCAGTGAGAGGCAGGACAGGGTGAACGGCTACACCTTC.

This clone has only one observation. The CDR3 protein is CASSLVKDTQYF. The CDR3 coding sequence is TGTGCCAGCAGCTTAGTCAAAGATACGCAGTATTTT. The V gene is TRBV7-9, the J gene TRBJ2-3; D gene uncertain. The CDR3 loop spans 12 amino acids. From germline, CDR1 is SEHNR and CDR2 FQNEAQ (reference sequence). Trimming took off 1 base at V and 5 bases at J, with 4 bases between the two ends. Together with reference TRBV7-9 and TRBJ2-3, the CDR3 gives the full variable domain: DTGVSQNPRHKITKRGQNVTFRCDPISEHNRLYWYRQTLGQGPEFLTYFQNEAQLEKSRLLSDRFSAERPKGSFSTLEIQRTEQGDSAMYLCASSLVKDTQYFGPGTRLTVL.

The chain carries TRBV7-9 and TRBJ1-1; TRBD1 might be the D (5 bases). V lost 1 base, J lost 11 bases, and 11 bases lay in between. This CDR3 is built from 12 residues. Germline V gene lookup returns CDR1 SEHNR and CDR2 FQNEAQ (reference sequence). The CDR3 DNA reads as TGTGCCAGCAGCTTAGATGGAAGGGGCGCTTTCTTT. Translation gives CASSLDGRGAFF.

The J gene is TRBJ2-5, the V gene TRBV5-4; tentatively, D is TRBD2 (5 bases). V gave up 0 bases and J gave up 2 bases, with 11 bases separating them. Looked up from germline, CDR1 is SGHNT and CDR2 is YYREEE (reference sequence). The CDR3 length is 15 residues. CDR3 sequence (DNA): TGTGCCAGCAGCTTGGTCGGAGAGGGACAAGAGACCCAGTACTTC. This sequence encodes CASSLVGEGQETQYF.

This rearrangement joins TRBV14 to TRBJ2-4; D is perhaps TRBD1 (6 bases). The germline V gene encodes CDR1 SGHDN and CDR2 FVKESK. The CDR3 has 16 amino acids. Trimming cost V 2 bases and J 3 bases, with 14 bases left between them. Here the CDR3 reads CASSQSTGLGKNIQYF. The CDR3 DNA sequence: TGTGCCAGCAGCCAATCGACAGGCCTCGGCAAAAACATTCAGTACTTC.

V gene TRBV27 combines with J gene TRBJ2-5, with D possibly matching TRBD1 (6 bases). Germline V CDR1 and CDR2: MNHEY, SMNVEV (reference sequence). This CDR3 comprises 15 residues. Trimming left V 5 bases short and J 2 bases short, with 15 bases between. CDR3 in DNA: TGTGCCAGCAGTCCGAGGACAGCAAAACAAGAGACCCAGTACTTC. Encoded protein: CASSPRTAKQETQYF.

The chain uses TRBV13 and TRBJ2-7; possibly TRBD1 for D (5 bases). This CDR3 region has 11 residues. Deletions cut 2 bases from V and 6 bases from J, with 5 bases between. In germline, CDR1 is PRHDT, CDR2 FYEKMQ (reference sequence). As DNA, the CDR3 is TGTGCCAGCAGCTTACAGGGCGAGCAGTACTTC. As protein: CASSLQGEQYF.